One T cell receptor beta chain is described in this entry. The antigen it binds to is not known. Base qualities were left out, and no much larger clone turns up one base away. TCRbeta CDR3 regions were amplified from genomic DNA using the immunoSEQ Assay, a bias-controlled multiplex PCR. The study's processing was this. Nucleated cell counts per sample were estimated from amplification of reference gene primers within the assay. To quantify the absolute abundance of each unique TCRbeta CDR3 rearrangement, sequence reads were collapsed and filtered. For each sample, productive Simpson clonality was calculated as the square root of Simpson's diversity index over productive rearrangements. In its TCRdb copy, this immuneACCESS table keeps in-frame sequences only and misses some clones. Where compared with another copy, unresolved V genes explain less than half of these, and the others have no known cause. For V, J and clone size, that table is used; D and trimming come from the DNA. Counted in this sample were more than 250,000 clones; around 86% of them appeared once. The top ten hold about 10% of the sample.

Enrolling through a virtual design, the prospective study's participants ranged in age from roughly 18 to 89 years and lived across roughly 24 United States geographic areas. To assign participants to cohorts, the prospective study relied on clinical history that participants themselves reported in a screening survey and a study questionnaire. ImmuneRACE Cohort 3 recovered participants were defined by two consecutive negative NP/OP PCR tests, healthcare professional clearance, or symptom resolution. Mobile phlebotomists in the prospective study collected whole blood, serum and a nasopharyngeal or oropharyngeal swab from every participant. Participants in the prospective study had the option to provide additional blood draws and questionnaires over a roughly 2-month period. Blood samples from the prospective study were shipped frozen or at room temperature prior to DNA extraction. These data originate in a study of blood T cell repertoires in COVID-19 (dated by TCRdb to the early 2020s). For the wider study: Collaborator samples came from the United States, Italy and Spain and covered acute and convalescent phases of COVID-19. The material from the prospective study consisted of cDNA or gDNA derived from T cells, B-cell-depleted T cells, or PBMCs. Subjects who had been exposed to COVID-19, were actively infected with it, or had recovered from it provided the deeply sampled blood TCRbeta repertoires that made up the dataset. The repertoires were released in a freely available public database intended as a resource for research on the immune response to SARS-CoV-2. The samples were drawn from the first 160 participants of the ongoing ImmuneRACE study and from over 950 subjects provided by 6 global collaborators. A de-identified subject ID, COVID-19 status, age in years and sex were almost always included in the sample metadata. HLA class I and class II types, where available, came from metadata supplied by the sample provider rather than from assay-based typing.

Beyond this particular receptor, the publication reports: Clinical and demographic metadata were provided uncurated, with the amount varying by source and participant.

The CDR3 has 12 amino acids, counting the end cysteine and phenylalanine. Solely the CDR3 DNA is kept, with 36 bases framed from the first base. The germline V gene (reference sequence) yields MNHEY for CDR1 and SMNVEV for CDR2. Trimming costs V 4 bases and J 6 bases, and their ends lie 8 bases apart. This sequence was found in a woman aged 18-30 years who had recovered from COVID-19. Material: PBMCs or T cells enriched from blood (not recorded which). Recombination connected TRBV27 to TRBJ2-3; too little of a D gene remains to name it. For the CDR3, the sequence is CASSSRLDTQYF. The DNA sequence is given as TGTGCCAGCAGTTCGCGTTTGGATACGCAGTATTTT.